Described below is a single TCR beta chain sequence and its context. The antigen is undetermined. These data belong to a study of T cells after yellow fever vaccination. Findings and caveats of the study: High-abundance clonotypes from the bulk population could contaminate FACS-sorted repertoires. The appearance of a small share of clonotypes in both CD4 and CD8 compartments was observed. It was a weaker secondary response, yet one that peaked faster, at day 5 versus 15.

Germline V gene sequence: CDR1 MDHEN, CDR2 SYDVKM. The CDR3 has 14 amino acids. V gave up 7 bases and J gave up 0 bases, with 12 bases separating them. TCRdb reprocessed the 5' RACE reads with MiXCR, giving one entry per CDR3 protein. Of around 500,000 distinct CDR3 sequences listed, less than 25% were seen once; the top ten hold about a sixth. Material: PBMCs, obtained approximately 20 days after the first yellow fever vaccination. V is TRBV28 and J is TRBJ1-1; D unresolved. The clonotype originates from a man between 18 and 35 years old who received the YFV17D yellow fever vaccine. The DNA for the CDR3 is TGTGCCAGCATCCCCAGTCACCTGAACACTGAAGCTTTCTTT. This gives the protein CASIPSHLNTEAFF.